In this sample, the clone carrying this T cell receptor (beta chain) turned up a few times. These data come from a study of CD8+ T cells in alopecia areata. Following extraction, RNA underwent reverse transcription to cDNA, which served as the sequencing template. Data came from immunoSEQ multiplex PCR; TCRdb stores just in-frame clones and leaves some out. The sample holds over 95,000 clones, roughly two fifths seen once. The germline V gene has CDR1 MNHEY and CDR2 SVGAGI. Trimming took 6 bases from V and 5 from J, leaving 16 bases between them. The CDR3 is 14 amino acids. The receptor was derived from a human donor with alopecia areata. This sequence joins TRBV6-5 and TRBJ2-5; D remains unclear. The sample consisted of CD4+ T cells sorted from blood. The CDR3 sequence: CASSSHKPGETQYF. The CDR3 region has the DNA TGTGCCAGCAGCTCTCACAAACCCGGGGAGACCCAGTACTTC.